This entry describes one T cell receptor (beta chain). Its antigen is undetermined. TCRdb called the 5' RACE reads again in MiXCR, with one record for every CDR3 protein. The sample yields about 520,000 distinct CDR3 sequences, less than 25% seen once. The source of the sample is a study of identical twins. Study-wide results and caveats: The models systematically underestimated how much out-of-frame TCR alpha was shared in monozygotic twins. The authors noted that invariant MAIT and iNKT cells could partly confound zero-insertion analyses.

The CDR3 spans 14 residues. The V end was cut by 9 bases, the J end by 10 bases, with 22 bases between. All donors were healthy Caucasians. These same data were also listed under a study on T cells expressing NK-cell markers. That work states: Topping the CD3+CD56-NKG2C+ fraction as well were these clonotypes, in a handful of donors.

The J gene is TRBJ1-5, the V gene TRBV12-3 or TRBV12-4, with TRBD1 as a possible D gene (6 bases). Sequenced input: CD4+ T cells sorted from blood. This clonotype was obtained from a woman younger than 30 in good health. CDR3 sequence (DNA): TGTGCCAGTGCACTTGGACGGATGGACAGACCCCAGCATTTT. Encoded protein: CASALGRMDRPQHF.